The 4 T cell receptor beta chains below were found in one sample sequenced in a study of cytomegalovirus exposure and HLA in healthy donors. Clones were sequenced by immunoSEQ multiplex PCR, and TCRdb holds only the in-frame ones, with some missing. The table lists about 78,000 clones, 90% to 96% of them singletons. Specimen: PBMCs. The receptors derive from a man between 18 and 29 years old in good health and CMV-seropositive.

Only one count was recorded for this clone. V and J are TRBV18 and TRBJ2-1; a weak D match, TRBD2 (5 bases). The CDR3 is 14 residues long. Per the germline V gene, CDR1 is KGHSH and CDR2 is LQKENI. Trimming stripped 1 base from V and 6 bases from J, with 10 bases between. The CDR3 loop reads CASSPQVTSNEQFF. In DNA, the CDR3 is TGTGCCAGCTCACCACAGGTAACTAGCAATGAGCAGTTCTTC.

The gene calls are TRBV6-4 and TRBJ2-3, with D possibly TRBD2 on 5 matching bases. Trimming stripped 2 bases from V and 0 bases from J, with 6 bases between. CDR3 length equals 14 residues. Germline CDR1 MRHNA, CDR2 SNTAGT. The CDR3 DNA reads TGTGCCAGCAGTGACGGCGGGAGCACAGATACGCAGTATTTT. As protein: CASSDGGSTDTQYF.

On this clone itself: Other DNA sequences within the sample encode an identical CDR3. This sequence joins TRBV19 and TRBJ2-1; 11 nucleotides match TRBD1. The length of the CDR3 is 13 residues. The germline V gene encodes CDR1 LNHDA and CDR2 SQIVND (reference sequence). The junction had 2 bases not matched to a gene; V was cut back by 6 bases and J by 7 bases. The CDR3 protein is CASRDRGRNEQFF. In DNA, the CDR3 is TGTGCCAGTAGGGACAGGGGGCGGAATGAGCAGTTCTTC.

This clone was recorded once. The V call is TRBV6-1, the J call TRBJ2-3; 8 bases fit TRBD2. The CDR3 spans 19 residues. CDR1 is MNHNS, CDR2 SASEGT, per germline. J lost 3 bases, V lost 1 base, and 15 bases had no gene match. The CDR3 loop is CASSEDRSGRKRWTDTQYF. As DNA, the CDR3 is TGTGCCAGCAGTGAAGATAGGAGCGGGAGAAAGCGGTGGACAGATACGCAGTATTTT.